The rows below give T cell receptor beta chains drawn from one sample of a study of CD8 T cells in Susac syndrome. TCRdb used MiXCR to reprocess the immunoSEQ multiplex PCR reads, holding one entry per CDR3 protein. The sample shows about 210,000 distinct CDR3 sequences, about 95% of them seen only once. The sample was CD4+ T cells from PBMCs. These receptors were obtained from a human donor with multiple sclerosis. Each CDR3 is given with its conserved first and last residue. D genes are given only for firm matches. Not all rows give a size; the values are once, few, many and, for expanded clones, a class.

abundance: NA
j_gene: TRBJ2-3
d_gene: NA
v_gene: TRBV30
CDR3nt: TGTGCCCGAGGCGTCGCAGATACGCAGTATTTT
CDR3aa: CARGVADTQYF

abundance: NA
j_gene: TRBJ2-7
d_gene: NA
v_gene: TRBV20-1
CDR3nt: TGCAGTGCGCCCATGGGAGCGGGCTTAACCTACGGGCAGTACTTC
CDR3aa: CSAPMGAGLTYGQYF

abundance: NA
j_gene: TRBJ2-5
d_gene: NA
v_gene: TRBV2
CDR3nt: TGTGCCAGCAGTGGATCACAAGAGACCCAGTACTTC
CDR3aa: CASSGSQETQYF

abundance: NA
j_gene: TRBJ2-2
d_gene: NA
v_gene: TRBV19
CDR3nt: TGTGCCAGTCTCCCCAGGGTCACCGGGGAGCTGTTTTTT
CDR3aa: CASLPRVTGELFF

abundance: NA
j_gene: TRBJ2-5
d_gene: NA
v_gene: TRBV3-1
CDR3nt: TGTGCCAGCAGCATAGTGGGGGCGGGGAAAGAGACCCAGTACTTC
CDR3aa: CASSIVGAGKETQYF

abundance: NA
j_gene: TRBJ2-7
d_gene: NA
v_gene: TRBV28
CDR3nt: TGTGCCAGCAGCCCGGGAGCCCGCTACGAGCAGTACTTC
CDR3aa: CASSPGARYEQYF

abundance: NA
j_gene: TRBJ2-1
d_gene: NA
v_gene: TRBV27
CDR3nt: TGTGCCAGCAGTACCCCCCCCTACAATGAGCAGTTCTTC
CDR3aa: CASSTPPYNEQFF

abundance: NA
j_gene: TRBJ2-3
d_gene: NA
v_gene: TRBV19
CDR3nt: TGTGCCAGTAGTATACAGGGGAAGCCAGATACGCAGTATTTT
CDR3aa: CASSIQGKPDTQYF

abundance: NA
j_gene: TRBJ1-4
d_gene: NA
v_gene: TRBV29-1
CDR3nt: TGCAGCGCCGCAAAGATGGGGAGAGGTAATGAAAAACTGTTTTTT
CDR3aa: CSAAKMGRGNEKLFF

abundance: NA
j_gene: TRBJ2-3
d_gene: TRBD2
v_gene: TRBV30
CDR3nt: TGTGCCTGGACTTCGACTAGCGGGAGGACAGATACGCAGTATTTT
CDR3aa: CAWTSTSGRTDTQYF

abundance: NA
j_gene: TRBJ2-1
d_gene: NA
v_gene: TRBV6-1
CDR3nt: TGTGCCAGCAGTGACAGACCCCGGGCGGAGCAGTTCTTC
CDR3aa: CASSDRPRAEQFF

abundance: once
j_gene: TRBJ2-1
d_gene: NA
v_gene: TRBV25-1
CDR3nt: TGTGCCAGCAGTGAGTCCGGGACTGAAGAGCAGTTCTTC
CDR3aa: CASSESGTEEQFF

abundance: NA
j_gene: TRBJ2-1
d_gene: TRBD2
v_gene: TRBV27
CDR3nt: TGTGCCAGCAGTCCCGCCCTACTAGCGGGAGGGTTTTCGTTC
CDR3aa: CASSPALLAGGFSF

abundance: NA
j_gene: TRBJ1-2
d_gene: TRBD1
v_gene: TRBV20-1
CDR3nt: TGCAGTGCTAGAGTAGTGGCGGGACAGCCCGCTTATGGCTACACCTTC
CDR3aa: CSARVVAGQPAYGYTF

abundance: NA
j_gene: TRBJ2-1
d_gene: NA
v_gene: TRBV3-1
CDR3nt: TGTGCCAGCAGCCAATCGCCCAGCTATGAGCAGTTCTTC
CDR3aa: CASSQSPSYEQFF

abundance: NA
j_gene: TRBJ2-5
d_gene: NA
v_gene: TRBV7-9
CDR3nt: TGTGCCAGCAGCTTAGACTCGGGTGAGACCCAGTACTTC
CDR3aa: CASSLDSGETQYF

abundance: few
j_gene: TRBJ2-3
d_gene: NA
v_gene: TRBV7-9
CDR3nt: TGTGCCAGCAGTTTAGGGGGCACAGATACGCAGTATTTT
CDR3aa: CASSLGGTDTQYF

abundance: NA
j_gene: TRBJ1-2
d_gene: NA
v_gene: TRBV6-5
CDR3nt: TGTGCCAGCAGTTACTCGGTCGTCACAGGCTATGGCTACACCTTC
CDR3aa: CASSYSVVTGYGYTF

abundance: NA
j_gene: TRBJ2-1
d_gene: NA
v_gene: TRBV7-9
CDR3nt: TGTGCCAGCAGCTTACGCCAGACGGGTGTCGATGAGCAGTTCTTC
CDR3aa: CASSLRQTGVDEQFF

abundance: once
j_gene: TRBJ2-3
d_gene: NA
v_gene: TRBV5-1
CDR3nt: TGCGCCAGCCAGGGCGGGACGGCCCCAGATACGCAGTATTTT
CDR3aa: CASQGGTAPDTQYF

abundance: NA
j_gene: TRBJ2-7
d_gene: NA
v_gene: TRBV25-1
CDR3nt: TGTGCCAGCAGGGCAGCGGCGGTAGGAGAGCAGTACTTC
CDR3aa: CASRAAAVGEQYF

abundance: NA
j_gene: TRBJ2-3
d_gene: NA
v_gene: TRBV27
CDR3nt: TGTGCCAGCAGTTCCCCCCCAGGGCCTACAGATACGCAGTATTTT
CDR3aa: CASSSPPGPTDTQYF

abundance: NA
j_gene: TRBJ1-1
d_gene: NA
v_gene: TRBV30
CDR3nt: TGTGCCTGGAACCCGGCCGGGAAAGCTTTCTTT
CDR3aa: CAWNPAGKAFF

abundance: NA
j_gene: TRBJ1-5
d_gene: NA
v_gene: TRBV20-1
CDR3nt: TGCAGTGCTAGAGACCCGACAGGTAGCAATCAGCCCCAGCATTTT
CDR3aa: CSARDPTGSNQPQHF